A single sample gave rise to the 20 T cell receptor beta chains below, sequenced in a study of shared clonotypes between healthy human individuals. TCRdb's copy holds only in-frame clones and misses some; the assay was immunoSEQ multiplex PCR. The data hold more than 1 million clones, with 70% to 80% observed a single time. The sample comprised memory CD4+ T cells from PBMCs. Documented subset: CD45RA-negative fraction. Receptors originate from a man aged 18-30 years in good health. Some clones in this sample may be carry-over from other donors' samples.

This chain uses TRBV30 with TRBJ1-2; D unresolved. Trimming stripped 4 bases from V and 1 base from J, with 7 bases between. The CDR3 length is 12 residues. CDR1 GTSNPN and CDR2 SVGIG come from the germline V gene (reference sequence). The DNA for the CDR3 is TGTGCCTGGAATGGCAATAACTATGGCTACACCTTC. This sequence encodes CAWNGNNYGYTF.

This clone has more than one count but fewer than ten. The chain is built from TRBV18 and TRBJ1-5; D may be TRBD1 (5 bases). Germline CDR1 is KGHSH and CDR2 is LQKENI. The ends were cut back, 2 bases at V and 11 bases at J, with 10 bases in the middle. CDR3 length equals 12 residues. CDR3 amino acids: CASSPIGGAQHF. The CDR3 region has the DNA TGTGCCAGCTCACCAATTGGGGGGGCCCAGCATTTT.

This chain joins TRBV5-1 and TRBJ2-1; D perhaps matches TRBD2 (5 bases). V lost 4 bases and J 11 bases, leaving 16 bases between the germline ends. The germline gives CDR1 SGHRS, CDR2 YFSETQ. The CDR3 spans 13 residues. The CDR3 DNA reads TGCGCCAGCAGCGGGGTACCGGACTCGCAGCAGTTCTTC. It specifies CASSGVPDSQQFF. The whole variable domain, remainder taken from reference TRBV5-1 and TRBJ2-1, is KAGVTQTPRYLIKTRGQQVTLSCSPISGHRSVSWYQQTPGQGLQFLFEYFSETQRNKGNFPGRFSGRQFSNSRSEMNVSTLELGDSALYLCASSGVPDSQQFFGPGTRLTVL.

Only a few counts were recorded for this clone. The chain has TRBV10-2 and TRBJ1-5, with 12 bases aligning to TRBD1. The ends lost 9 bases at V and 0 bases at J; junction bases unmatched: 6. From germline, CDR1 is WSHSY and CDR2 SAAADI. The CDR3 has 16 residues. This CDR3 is CAREGDRGHSNQPQHF. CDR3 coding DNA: TGCGCCAGGGAGGGGGACAGGGGGCATAGCAATCAGCCCCAGCATTTT.

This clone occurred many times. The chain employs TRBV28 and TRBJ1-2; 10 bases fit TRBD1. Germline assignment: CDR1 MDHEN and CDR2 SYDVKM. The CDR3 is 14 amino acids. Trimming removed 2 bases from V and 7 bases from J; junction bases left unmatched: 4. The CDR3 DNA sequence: TGTGCCAGCAGTTTAGGGGACAGGGGAAGTGGCTACACCTTC. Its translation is CASSLGDRGSGYTF.

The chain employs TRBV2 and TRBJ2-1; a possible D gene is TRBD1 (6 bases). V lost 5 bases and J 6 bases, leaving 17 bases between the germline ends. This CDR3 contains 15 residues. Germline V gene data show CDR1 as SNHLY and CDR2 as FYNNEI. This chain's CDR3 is CASSSQGQMSNEQFF. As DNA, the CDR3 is TGTGCCAGCAGTTCTCAGGGGCAAATGTCCAATGAGCAGTTCTTC.

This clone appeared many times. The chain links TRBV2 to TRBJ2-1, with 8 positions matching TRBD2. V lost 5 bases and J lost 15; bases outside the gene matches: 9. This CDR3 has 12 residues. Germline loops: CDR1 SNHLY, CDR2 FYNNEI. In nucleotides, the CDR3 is TGTGCCAGCAGTTCTGAGCGGGAGAGGCGGTTCTTC. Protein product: CASSSERERRFF. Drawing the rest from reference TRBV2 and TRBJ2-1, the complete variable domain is EPEVTQTPSHQVTQMGQEVILRCVPISNHLYFYWYRQILGQKVEFLVSFYNNEISEKSEIFDDQFSVERPDGSNFTLKIRSTKLEDSAMYFCASSSERERRFFGPGTRLTVL.

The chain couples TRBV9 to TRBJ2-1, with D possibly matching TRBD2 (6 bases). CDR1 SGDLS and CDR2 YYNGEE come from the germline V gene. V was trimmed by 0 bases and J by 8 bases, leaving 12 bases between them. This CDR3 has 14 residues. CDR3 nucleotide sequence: TGTGCCAGCAGCGTAGATGGGGGGACCGATGAGCAGTTCTTC. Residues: CASSVDGGTDEQFF.

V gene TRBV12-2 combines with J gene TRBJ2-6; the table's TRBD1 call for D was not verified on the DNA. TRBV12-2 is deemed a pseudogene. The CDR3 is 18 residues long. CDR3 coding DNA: TGTGCAAGTTCAGGGCAGGCAGGGAAATCTCCTGGGGCCAACGTCCTGACTTTC. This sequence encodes CASSGQAGKSPGANVLTF.

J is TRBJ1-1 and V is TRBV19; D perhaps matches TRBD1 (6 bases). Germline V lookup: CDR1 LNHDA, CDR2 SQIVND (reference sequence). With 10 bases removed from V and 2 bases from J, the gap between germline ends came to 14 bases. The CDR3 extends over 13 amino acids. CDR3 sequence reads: CATSLQGNTEAFF. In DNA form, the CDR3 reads TGTGCCACGAGTTTACAGGGTAACACTGAAGCTTTCTTT. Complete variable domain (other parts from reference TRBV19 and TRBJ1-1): DGGITQSPKYLFRKEGQNVTLSCEQNLNHDAMYWYRQDPGQGLRLIYYSQIVNDFQKGDIAEGYSVSREKKESFPLTVTSAQKNPTAFYLCATSLQGNTEAFFGQGTRLTVV.

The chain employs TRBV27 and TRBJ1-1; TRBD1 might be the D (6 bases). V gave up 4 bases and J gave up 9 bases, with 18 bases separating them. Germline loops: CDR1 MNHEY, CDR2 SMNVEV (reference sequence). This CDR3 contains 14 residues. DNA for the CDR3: TGTGCCAGCAGTTCCACGGGGGCCCCGGGTAAAGCTTTCTTT. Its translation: CASSSTGAPGKAFF.

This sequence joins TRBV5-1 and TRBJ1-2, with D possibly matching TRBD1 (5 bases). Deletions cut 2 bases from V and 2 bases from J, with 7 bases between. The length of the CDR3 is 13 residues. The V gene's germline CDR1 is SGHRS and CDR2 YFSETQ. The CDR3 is CASSFRDNYGYTF. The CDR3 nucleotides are TGCGCCAGCAGCTTTCGGGACAACTATGGCTACACCTTC.

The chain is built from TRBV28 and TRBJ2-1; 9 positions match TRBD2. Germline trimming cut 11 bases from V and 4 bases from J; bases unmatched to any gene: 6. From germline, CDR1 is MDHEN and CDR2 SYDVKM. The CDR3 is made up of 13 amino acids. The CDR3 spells CAEGREGYNEQFF. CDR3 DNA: TGTGCCGAGGGGCGGGAGGGTTACAATGAGCAGTTCTTC.

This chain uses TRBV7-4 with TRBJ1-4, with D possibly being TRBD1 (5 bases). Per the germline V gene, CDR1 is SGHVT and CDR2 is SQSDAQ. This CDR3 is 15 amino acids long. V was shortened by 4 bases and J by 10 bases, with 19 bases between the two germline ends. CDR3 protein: CASSSRGLFCRKLFF. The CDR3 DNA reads TGTGCCAGCAGCTCACGGGGACTGTTCTGTAGAAAACTGTTTTTT.

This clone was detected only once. The CDR3 loop reads CASSPAIHSYEQYF. DNA of the CDR3: TGTGCCAGCAGCCCGGCTATCCACTCCTACGAGCAGTACTTC. The chain joins TRBV28 to TRBJ2-7; D is uncertain. V dropped 6 bases and J dropped 0 bases, with 12 bases sitting between them. The germline CDR1 and CDR2 sequences are MDHEN and SYDVKM. CDR3 length: 14 residues. The complete variable domain, with remaining parts taken from reference TRBV28 and TRBJ2-7, reads DVKVTQSSRYLVKRTGEKVFLECVQDMDHENMFWYRQDPGLGLRLIYFSYDVKMKEKGDIPEGYSVSREKKERFSLILESASTNQTSMYLCASSPAIHSYEQYFGPGTRLTVT.

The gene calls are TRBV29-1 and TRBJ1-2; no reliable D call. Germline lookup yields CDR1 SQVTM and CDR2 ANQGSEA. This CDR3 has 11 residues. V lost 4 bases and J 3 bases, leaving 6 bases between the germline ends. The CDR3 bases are TGCAGCGTTGTCCAGGACTATGGCTACACCTTC. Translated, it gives CSVVQDYGYTF.

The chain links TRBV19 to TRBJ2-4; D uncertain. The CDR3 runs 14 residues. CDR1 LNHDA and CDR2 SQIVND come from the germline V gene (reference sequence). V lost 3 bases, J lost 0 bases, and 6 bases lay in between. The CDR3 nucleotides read TGTGCCAGTAGTATCCAAGTAGCCAAAAACATTCAGTACTTC. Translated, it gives CASSIQVAKNIQYF.

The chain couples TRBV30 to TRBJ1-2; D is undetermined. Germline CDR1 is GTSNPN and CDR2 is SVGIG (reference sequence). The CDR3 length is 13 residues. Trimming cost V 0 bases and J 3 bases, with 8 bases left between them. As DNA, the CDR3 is TGTGCCTGGAGTGTACTCTGGGACTATGGCTACACCTTC. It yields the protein CAWSVLWDYGYTF.

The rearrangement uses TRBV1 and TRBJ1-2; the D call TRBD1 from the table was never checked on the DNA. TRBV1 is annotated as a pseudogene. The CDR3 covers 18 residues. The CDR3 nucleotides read TGCACCAGCAGCCAAGAACTCAAACCGGGACAGGGGCACTATGGCTACACCTTC. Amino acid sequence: CTSSQELKPGQGHYGYTF.

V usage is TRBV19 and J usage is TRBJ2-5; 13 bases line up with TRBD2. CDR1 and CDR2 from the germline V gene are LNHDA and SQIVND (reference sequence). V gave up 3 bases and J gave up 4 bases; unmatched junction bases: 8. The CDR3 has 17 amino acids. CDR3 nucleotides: TGTGCCAGTAGTATTCGGGGGACTAGCGGGATGGGAGAGACCCAGTACTTC. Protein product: CASSIRGTSGMGETQYF.